The 29 T cell receptor beta chains below all came from one sample that was sequenced in a study of T cell changes during pregnancy in multiple sclerosis. Clones were sequenced by immunoSEQ multiplex PCR, and TCRdb holds only the in-frame ones, with some missing. Among 60,000 to 65,000 clones, around 92% were seen once, and the ten largest hold roughly 2.7%. The specimen comprised peripheral blood, sampled in the second trimester of pregnancy. The source of these receptors is a female donor in good health, enrolled as a control in a pregnancy study.

This clone was seen a handful of times. The V gene is TRBV6-1, the J gene TRBJ1-1, with unresolved D. Germline CDR1 MNHNS, CDR2 SASEGT. The length of the CDR3 is 14 residues. Trimming left V 2 bases short and J 5 bases short, with 12 bases between. The CDR3 bases are TGTGCCAGCAGTGAACGATTTCGGGTTACTGAAGCTTTCTTT. This translates into CASSERFRVTEAFF.

This sequence joins TRBV9 and TRBJ2-7, with 10 bases aligning to TRBD1. The CDR3 is made up of 16 amino acids. Germline lookup yields CDR1 SGDLS and CDR2 YYNGEE. J was trimmed by 7 bases and V by 0 bases; bases with no gene match: 10. CDR3 in DNA: TGTGCCAGCAGCGTAGATCTCGGGACAGGGGTCGGGGAGCAGTACTTC. Translation: CASSVDLGTGVGEQYF.

The chain employs TRBV7-8 and TRBJ2-7, with TRBD1 as a possible D gene (5 bases). The CDR3 covers 15 residues. With 1 base removed from V and 0 bases from J, the gap between germline ends came to 10 bases. Germline CDR1 is SGHVS and CDR2 is FQNEAQ. This CDR3 reads CASSLVSDSSYEQYF. CDR3 sequence (DNA): TGTGCCAGCAGCTTAGTCTCTGACAGCTCCTACGAGCAGTACTTC.

The chain joins TRBV6-6 to TRBJ1-2, with 11 bases fitting TRBD1. V gave up 4 bases and J gave up 4 bases; unmatched junction bases: 8. Germline-derived CDR1 and CDR2 are MNHNY and SVGAGI (reference sequence). CDR3 length equals 16 residues. CDR3 in amino acids: CASSLVDRGRRYGYTF. The CDR3 DNA follows: TGTGCCAGCAGTTTAGTGGACAGGGGGCGTCGCTATGGCTACACCTTC.

This chain connects TRBV4-2 to TRBJ2-7, with a tentative D call TRBD1 (6 bases). With 1 base removed from V and 6 bases from J, the gap between germline ends came to 16 bases. Germline loops: CDR1 LGHNA, CDR2 YNFKEQ. This CDR3 contains 15 residues. The CDR3 is CASSQVAVRGGEQYF. CDR3 bases: TGTGCCAGCAGCCAAGTCGCTGTACGAGGGGGCGAGCAGTACTTC.

The rearrangement joins TRBV6-1 to TRBJ2-5; 13 bases map to TRBD2. Trimming took 2 bases from V and 4 from J; bases not matched to a gene: 1. This CDR3 spans 15 amino acids. Germline loops: CDR1 MNHNS, CDR2 SASEGT. DNA of the CDR3: TGTGCCAGCAGTGAAACTAGCGGGGGGGCAGAGACCCAGTACTTC. This codes for CASSETSGGAETQYF.

The CDR3 DNA follows: TGTGCCTGGAGTGTACGGGGGTTCGGTCAGCCCCAGCATTTT. It yields the protein CAWSVRGFGQPQHF. The chain employs TRBV30 and TRBJ1-5; the D gene is possibly TRBD1 (5 bases). The V gene lost 0 bases and the J gene lost 6 bases, with 12 bases spanning the gap. The CDR3 has 14 amino acids. Germline values: CDR1 GTSNPN, CDR2 SVGIG (reference sequence).

The V call is TRBV7-2, the J call TRBJ1-1, with a possible D match to TRBD1 (6 bases). The CDR3 runs 14 residues. V was cut by 2 bases and J by 4 bases, with 11 bases left in between. Germline values: CDR1 SGHTA, CDR2 FQGNSA. CDR3 bases: TGTGCCAGCAGCTTACTTAGGGGGGGCACTGAAGCTTTCTTT. It specifies CASSLLRGGTEAFF.

The chain joins TRBV28 to TRBJ2-3, with a tentative D call TRBD1 (5 bases). Germline CDR1 reads MDHEN; CDR2 reads SYDVKM. This CDR3 has 11 amino acids. Between the trimmed V and J ends, which lost 8 bases and 6 bases, there was a span of 9 bases. CDR3 nucleotide sequence: TGTGCCAGCTCGGACAATGATACGCAGTATTTT. This sequence encodes CASSDNDTQYF.

This chain links TRBV5-1 with TRBJ2-7, with 11 bases lining up with TRBD2. This CDR3 has 14 amino acids. Germline V gene lookup returns CDR1 SGHRS and CDR2 YFSETQ. V lost 4 bases and J lost 3; bases outside the gene matches: 3. The CDR3 sequence is CASSPGLADYEQYF. DNA of the CDR3: TGCGCCAGCAGCCCGGGACTAGCGGACTACGAGCAGTACTTC.

The rearrangement links TRBV5-4 to TRBJ2-6; D perhaps matches TRBD1 (5 bases). The CDR3 is made up of 18 amino acids. CDR1 SGHNT and CDR2 YYREEE come from the germline V gene (reference sequence). Between the trimmed V and J ends, which lost 4 bases and 4 bases, there was a span of 21 bases. The CDR3 loop is CASSPIKRKGAGANVLTF. The CDR3 region has the DNA TGTGCCAGCAGCCCCATAAAACGGAAAGGGGCCGGGGCCAACGTCCTGACTTTC.

The chain has TRBV4-1 and TRBJ2-7; 11 nucleotides match TRBD2. The germline gives CDR1 MGHRA, CDR2 YSYEKL. The J segment lost 0 bases and the V segment lost 5 bases, leaving 9 bases of the junction unmatched. This CDR3 is built from 17 residues. CDR3 protein: CASSGRTSGLSSYEQYF. CDR3 DNA sequence: TGCGCCAGCAGCGGACGGACTAGCGGGTTAAGCTCCTACGAGCAGTACTTC.

The gene calls are TRBV4-1 and TRBJ2-2; TRBD2 matches 9 bases. CDR1 MGHRA and CDR2 YSYEKL come from the germline V gene. This CDR3 spans 17 amino acids. J lost 4 bases, V lost 1 base, and 7 bases had no gene match. For the CDR3, the DNA is TGCGCCAGCAGCCAAGGCGGTAGCGGGAGCATCACCGGGGAGCTGTTTTTT. It codes for CASSQGGSGSITGELFF.

This rearrangement joins TRBV6-5 to TRBJ1-2; D may be TRBD1 (6 bases). The CDR3 sequence is 15 residues long. CDR1 MNHEY and CDR2 SVGAGI come from the germline V gene. V was cut by 4 bases and J by 4 bases, with 16 bases left in between. CDR3 sequence (DNA): TGTGCCAGCAGTTCTTGGGGGCCACCCTTCTATGGCTACACCTTC. Protein sequence: CASSSWGPPFYGYTF.

The chain couples TRBV30 to TRBJ1-2; the D gene is possibly TRBD1 (6 bases). This CDR3 is built from 14 residues. Germline-derived CDR1 and CDR2 are GTSNPN and SVGIG (reference sequence). V dropped 0 bases and J dropped 7 bases, with 15 bases sitting between them. In DNA form, the CDR3 reads TGTGCCTGGAGTGTCCAGGGGTCTTGGGGTGGCTACACCTTC. This gives the protein CAWSVQGSWGGYTF.

V usage is TRBV6-9 and J usage is TRBJ2-2; TRBD2 matches 11 bases. The CDR3 length is 18 residues. Germline V CDR1 and CDR2: MNHGY, SVAAGI. J lost 2 bases, V lost 4 bases, and 9 bases had no gene match. The CDR3 reads CASSLSTSGGENTGELFF. The CDR3 DNA reads as TGTGCCAGCAGTTTAAGTACTAGCGGGGGAGAAAACACCGGGGAGCTGTTTTTT.

This clone has just one count. This chain connects TRBV11-3 to TRBJ2-3; D is perhaps TRBD1 (6 bases). CDR3 size: 18 residues. The germline gives CDR1 SGHNT, CDR2 YENEEA. Trimming left V 5 bases short and J 0 bases short, with 21 bases between. CDR3 amino acids: CASSGTLEGQSSTDTQYF. For the CDR3, the DNA is TGTGCCAGCAGCGGAACCCTTGAAGGACAGAGTAGCACAGATACGCAGTATTTT. Drawing the rest from reference TRBV11-3 and TRBJ2-3, the complete variable domain is EAGVVQSPRYKIIEKKQPVAFWCNPISGHNTLYWYLQNLGQGPELLIRYENEEAVDDSQLPKDRFSAERLKGVDSTLKIQPAELGDSAVYLCASSGTLEGQSSTDTQYFGPGTRLTVL.

The V and J genes are TRBV7-2 and TRBJ2-1; TRBD2 aligns across 10 bases. The CDR3 runs to 15 residues. Germline loops: CDR1 SGHTA, CDR2 FQGNSA. V shed 6 bases and J 6 bases; nucleotides not matched to a gene: 8. This CDR3 reads CASSPWVAGGNEQFF. DNA for the CDR3: TGTGCCAGCAGTCCCTGGGTAGCGGGAGGCAATGAGCAGTTCTTC.

The CDR3 is CASSSRLAGETQYF. The DNA of the CDR3 is TGTGCCAGCAGCTCCAGACTAGCGGGGGAGACCCAGTACTTC. The rearrangement links TRBV7-2 to TRBJ2-5; 11 bases fit TRBD2. CDR1 is SGHTA and CDR2 is FQGNSA in the germline V gene. Trimming took 4 bases from V and 5 from J; bases not matched to a gene: 3. The CDR3 has 14 residues.

The chain uses TRBV7-8 and TRBJ2-1, with D uncertain. This CDR3 comprises 13 residues. Per germline, CDR1 SGHVS and CDR2 FQNEAQ. Trimming took 0 bases from V and 10 from J, leaving 10 bases between them. Here the CDR3 DNA reads TGTGCCAGCAGCTTAGCAGAGTTTTTAGAGCAGTTCTTC. Translating gives CASSLAEFLEQFF. Complete variable domain (other parts from reference TRBV7-8 and TRBJ2-1): GAGVSQSPRYKVAKRGQDVALRCDPISGHVSLFWYQQALGQGPEFLTYFQNEAQLDKSGLPSDRFFAERPEGSVSTLKIQRTQQEDSAVYLCASSLAEFLEQFFGPGTRLTVL.

V gene TRBV28 combines with J gene TRBJ2-3, with D unresolved. V gave up 3 bases and J gave up 8 bases, with 6 bases separating them. This CDR3 region has 11 residues. CDR1 is MDHEN, CDR2 SYDVKM, per germline. The CDR3 nucleotides read TGTGCCAGCAGTTTCGGGTTTACGCAGTATTTT. Its translation: CASSFGFTQYF.

The chain joins TRBV7-9 to TRBJ1-4, with D possibly being TRBD1 (5 bases). Looked up from germline, CDR1 is SEHNR and CDR2 is FQNEAQ (reference sequence). This CDR3 has 14 residues. Deletions cut 3 bases from V and 3 bases from J, with 8 bases between. The CDR3 bases are TGTGCCAGCAGCTTCGGGGGAGCTAATGAAAAACTGTTTTTT. Translating it yields CASSFGGANEKLFF.

This clone came up a few times. This chain links TRBV7-9 with TRBJ1-4; possibly TRBD1 for D (5 bases). Trimming removed 6 bases at V and 8 bases at J, with 19 bases between. This CDR3 spans 15 amino acids. Germline V gene data show CDR1 as SEHNR and CDR2 as FQNEAQ (reference sequence). The CDR3 loop reads CASSTDTLHPEKLFF. CDR3 in DNA: TGTGCCAGCAGTACGGACACGCTGCATCCCGAAAAACTGTTTTTT.

The chain is built from TRBV19 and TRBJ2-1; 14 bases are shared with TRBD2. Unmatched junction bases numbered 17, after V lost 5 bases and J lost 8 bases. This CDR3 is 19 amino acids long. CDR1 LNHDA and CDR2 SQIVND come from the germline V gene (reference sequence). The CDR3 sequence is CASSFLTSGRALAWDEQFF. Here the CDR3 DNA reads TGTGCCAGTAGTTTTTTGACTAGCGGGAGGGCCTTGGCCTGGGATGAGCAGTTCTTC.

The chain is built from TRBV10-1 and TRBJ2-7; TRBD1 matches 10 bases. The V gene end was trimmed by 6 bases and the J gene end by 5 bases; junction bases not matched to a gene: 7. Germline CDR1 reads WNHNN; CDR2 reads SYGVQD (reference sequence). This CDR3 is built from 14 residues. The CDR3 coding sequence is TGCGCCAGCAGCCTGACAGGGGGCTGGAACGAGCAGTACTTC. Protein sequence: CASSLTGGWNEQYF.

This sequence joins TRBV30 and TRBJ1-2, with D maybe TRBD1 (5 bases). The germline V gene has CDR1 GTSNPN and CDR2 SVGIG (reference sequence). The CDR3 loop spans 14 amino acids. The ends were cut back, 4 bases at V and 5 bases at J, with 17 bases in the middle. CDR3: CAWILKGLKYGYTF. The CDR3 DNA follows: TGTGCCTGGATCTTGAAGGGGTTGAAATATGGCTACACCTTC. Supplemented by reference TRBV30 and TRBJ1-2, the full variable domain reads SQTIHQWPATLVQPVGSPLSLECTVEGTSNPNLYWYRQAAGRGLQLLFYSVGIGQISSEVPQNLSASRPQDRQFILSSKKLLLSDSGFYLCAWILKGLKYGYTFGSGTRLTVV.

The rearrangement uses TRBV29-1 and TRBJ1-1; perhaps TRBD1 as D (5 bases). Looked up from germline, CDR1 is SQVTM and CDR2 is ANQGSEA. V was cut by 7 bases and J by 0 bases, with 9 bases left in between. CDR3 length equals 12 residues. DNA of the CDR3: TGCAGCGCACAGGTTATGAACACTGAAGCTTTCTTT. As protein: CSAQVMNTEAFF.

In this sample, this clone turned up a few times. V gene TRBV7-8 combines with J gene TRBJ2-5; D is uncertain. Germline assignment: CDR1 SGHVS and CDR2 FQNEAQ. CDR3 length equals 11 residues. Trimming removed 6 bases at V and 5 bases at J, with 7 bases between. This CDR3 is CASRSRETQYF. In nucleotides, the CDR3 is TGTGCCAGCAGGTCTCGGGAGACCCAGTACTTC.

This rearrangement joins TRBV28 to TRBJ2-7, with D possibly TRBD1 on 5 matching bases. This CDR3 comprises 18 residues. V lost 2 bases and J lost 3, with 23 bases in between. Germline-derived CDR1 and CDR2 are MDHEN and SYDVKM. Here the CDR3 DNA reads TGTGCCAGCAGTTTACCCCAGGGAAAAGGGTCCTTAATCTACGAGCAGTACTTC. As protein: CASSLPQGKGSLIYEQYF.